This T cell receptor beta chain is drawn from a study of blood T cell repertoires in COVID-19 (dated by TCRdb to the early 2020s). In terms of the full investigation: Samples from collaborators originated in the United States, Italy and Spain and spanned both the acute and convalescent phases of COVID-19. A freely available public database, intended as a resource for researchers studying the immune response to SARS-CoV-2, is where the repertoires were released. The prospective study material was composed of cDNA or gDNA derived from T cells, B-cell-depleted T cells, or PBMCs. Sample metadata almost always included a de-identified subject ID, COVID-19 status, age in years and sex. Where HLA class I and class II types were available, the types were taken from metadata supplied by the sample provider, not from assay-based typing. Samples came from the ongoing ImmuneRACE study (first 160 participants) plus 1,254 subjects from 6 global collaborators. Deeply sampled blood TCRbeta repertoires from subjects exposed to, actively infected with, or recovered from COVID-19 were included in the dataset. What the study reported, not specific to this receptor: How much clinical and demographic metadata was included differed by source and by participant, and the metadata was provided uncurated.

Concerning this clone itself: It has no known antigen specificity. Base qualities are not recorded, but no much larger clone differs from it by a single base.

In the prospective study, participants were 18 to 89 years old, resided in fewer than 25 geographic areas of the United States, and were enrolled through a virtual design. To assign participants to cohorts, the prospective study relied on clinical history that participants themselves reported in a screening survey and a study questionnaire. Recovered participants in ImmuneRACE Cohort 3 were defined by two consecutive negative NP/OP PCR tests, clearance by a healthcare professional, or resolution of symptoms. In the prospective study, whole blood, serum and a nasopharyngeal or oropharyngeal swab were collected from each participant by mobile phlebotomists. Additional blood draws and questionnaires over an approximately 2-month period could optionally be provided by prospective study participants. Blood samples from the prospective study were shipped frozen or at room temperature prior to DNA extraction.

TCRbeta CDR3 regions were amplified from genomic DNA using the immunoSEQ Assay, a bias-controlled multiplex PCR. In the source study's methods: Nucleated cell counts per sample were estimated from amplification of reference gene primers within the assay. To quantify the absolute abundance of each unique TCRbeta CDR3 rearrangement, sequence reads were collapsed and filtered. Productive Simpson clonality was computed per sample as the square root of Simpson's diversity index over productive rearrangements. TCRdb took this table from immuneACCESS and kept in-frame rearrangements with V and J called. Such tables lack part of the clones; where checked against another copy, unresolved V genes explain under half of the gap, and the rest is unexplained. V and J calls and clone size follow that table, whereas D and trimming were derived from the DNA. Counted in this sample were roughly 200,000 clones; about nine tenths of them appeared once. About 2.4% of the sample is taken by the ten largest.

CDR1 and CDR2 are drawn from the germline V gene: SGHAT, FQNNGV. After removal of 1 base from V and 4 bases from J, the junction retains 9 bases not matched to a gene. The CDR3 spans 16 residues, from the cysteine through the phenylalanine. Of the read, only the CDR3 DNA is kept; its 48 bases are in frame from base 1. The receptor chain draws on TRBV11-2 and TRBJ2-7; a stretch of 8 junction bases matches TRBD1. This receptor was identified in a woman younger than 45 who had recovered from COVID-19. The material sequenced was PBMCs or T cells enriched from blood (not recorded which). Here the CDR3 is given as CASSLAQGADGYEQYF. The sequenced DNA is TGTGCCAGCAGCTTAGCCCAGGGGGCGGATGGATACGAGCAGTACTTC. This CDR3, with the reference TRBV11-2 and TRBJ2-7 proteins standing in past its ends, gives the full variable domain EAGVAQSPRYKIIEKRQSVAFWCNPISGHATLYWYQQILGQGPKLLIQFQNNGVVDDSQLPKDRFSAERLKGVDSTLKIQPAKLEDSAVYLCASSLAQGADGYEQYFGPGTRLTVT.